The next 29 T cell receptor beta chains were all read from a single sample in a study of CXCR3-negative and CXCR3-positive naive CD8 T cells. Whole-study results and caveats: For CXCR3-positive naive cells, TRB CDR3s were more hydrophobic than those of CXCR3-negative naive cells.

No antigens are known for them. UMI-tagged TRB cDNA libraries were built via 5' RACE. After re-calling the 5' RACE reads, TCRdb lists one entry per CDR3 protein, DNA absent. This sample contains about 120,000 distinct CDR3 sequences. Sequences were obtained from naive CXCR3+ CD8+ T cells from blood. Subset here: CD45RO-CCR7+CD27+CD95- naive CD8+ T cells expressing CXCR3 (TNR3+). The receptors were sampled from a human donor in good health. Some clones in this sample may be carry-over from other donors' samples.

V is TRBV27 and J is TRBJ1-1. This CDR3 contains 12 residues. Germline V gene sequence: CDR1 MNHEY, CDR2 SMNVEV (reference sequence). The CDR3 region is CASKDRNTEAFF.

CDR3 protein: CSANRGLDGYTF. The chain joins TRBV29-1 to TRBJ1-2; with no DNA, the TCRdb D assignment of TRBD1 cannot be verified. The germline gives CDR1 SQVTM, CDR2 ANQGSEA. The CDR3 length is 12 residues. The variable domain in full, completed from reference TRBV29-1 and TRBJ1-2, reads SAVISQKPSRDICQRGTSLTIQCQVDSQVTMMFWYRQQPGQSLTLIATANQGSEATYESGFVIDKFPISRPNLTFSTLTVSNMSPEDSSIYLCSANRGLDGYTFGSGTRLTVV.

The chain combines TRBV6-5 with TRBJ2-1; TCRdb's D gene call, TRBD2, goes unchecked for lack of DNA. CDR3 size: 15 residues. Germline values: CDR1 MNHEY, CDR2 SVGAGI. CDR3 loop: CASSTTSGGYNEQFF.

The chain has TRBV29-1 and TRBJ1-1; TCRdb returns TRBD1, unconfirmable since there is no DNA. Germline loops: CDR1 SQVTM, CDR2 ANQGSEA. CDR3 length: 12 amino acids. The chain's CDR3 is CSVYRGNTEAFF.

This chain uses TRBV12-3 or TRBV12-4 with TRBJ2-2; the TCRdb call, TRBD1, lacks DNA for checking. The CDR3 contains 15 residues. CDR3 region: CASSSQTALTGELFF.

J is TRBJ2-3 and V is TRBV29-1; as DNA is missing, the TRBD1 call by TCRdb cannot be tested. This CDR3 comprises 13 residues. CDR1 is SQVTM and CDR2 is ANQGSEA in the germline V gene. The CDR3 region is CSVTTRNSEWQYF.

This rearrangement joins TRBV15 to TRBJ1-2. The CDR3 has 14 amino acids. Germline V CDR1 and CDR2: LNHNV, YYDKDF (reference sequence). The CDR3 here is CATSRDRTARSYTF.

The chain couples TRBV28 to TRBJ1-5. Germline-derived CDR1 and CDR2 are MDHEN and SYDVKM. The CDR3 sequence is 15 residues long. This CDR3 reads CASNEETRSNQPQHF.

J is TRBJ2-2 and V is TRBV20-1; TCRdb returns TRBD2, unconfirmable since there is no DNA. The CDR3 has 14 residues. Germline V CDR1 and CDR2: DFQATT, SNEGSKA (reference sequence). This CDR3 reads CSAASGSNTGELFF.

V gene TRBV6-5 combines with J gene TRBJ2-5; there is no DNA to check the TCRdb D call of TRBD1. Germline V gives CDR1 MNHEY, CDR2 SVGAGI. The CDR3 sequence is 15 residues long. CDR3 residues: CASSSGWRTYETQYF.

The V call is TRBV28, the J call TRBJ2-7. This CDR3 has 13 amino acids. The germline CDR1 and CDR2 sequences are MDHEN and SYDVKM. CDR3 protein: CASNLSVEDEQYF.

The genes are TRBV6-2 or TRBV6-3 and TRBJ2-7; the D call of TRBD2 rests on TCRdb alone, since no DNA is present to check it. From germline, CDR1 is MNHEY and CDR2 SVGEGT. This CDR3 region has 14 residues. The CDR3 here is CASSILARAYEQYF.

The chain carries TRBV5-6 and TRBJ2-7; TCRdb gives TRBD1 as the D gene, but with no DNA this cannot be confirmed. The germline CDR1 and CDR2 sequences are SGHDT and YYEEEE. This CDR3 spans 14 amino acids. CDR3 residues: CASIDRGSTYEQYF.

This chain joins TRBV29-1 and TRBJ2-1. Per germline, CDR1 SQVTM and CDR2 ANQGSEA. The CDR3 is made up of 13 amino acids. The CDR3 sequence is CSVHTSSYNEQFF.

CDR3 sequence: CASRAGPFGTDTQYF. The rearrangement uses TRBV6-6 and TRBJ2-3; TCRdb designates TRBD2, a call that cannot be tested without DNA. This CDR3 is 15 amino acids long. Germline assignment: CDR1 MNHNY and CDR2 SVGAGI (reference sequence).

This CDR3 reads CASRHTSGSAYEQYF. The chain links TRBV5-1 to TRBJ2-7; the D gene TCRdb calls, TRBD2, cannot be checked with no DNA. Per germline, CDR1 SGHRS and CDR2 YFSETQ. CDR3 length equals 15 residues.

The CDR3: CASSQDQGGLTEAFF. The chain uses TRBV4-1 and TRBJ1-1. The CDR3 is made up of 15 amino acids. Germline V lookup: CDR1 MGHRA, CDR2 YSYEKL.

The chain is built from TRBV6-5 and TRBJ2-7; TCRdb's D gene call, TRBD2, goes unchecked for lack of DNA. Germline V gene sequence: CDR1 MNHEY, CDR2 SVGAGI. CDR3 size: 15 residues. The CDR3 protein is CASSYSTSGGNEQYF.

The gene calls are TRBV30 and TRBJ2-3; TCRdb calls TRBD2, which cannot be checked without DNA. This CDR3 is built from 17 residues. Germline assignment: CDR1 GTSNPN and CDR2 SVGIG (reference sequence). The CDR3 protein is CAGSGTSGGPSTDTQYF.

The V gene is TRBV13, the J gene TRBJ2-7. Germline lookup yields CDR1 PRHDT and CDR2 FYEKMQ (reference sequence). The CDR3 extends over 11 amino acids. The chain's CDR3 is CASSFENEQYF.

V usage is TRBV7-9 and J usage is TRBJ1-1; lacking DNA, the TRBD1 call made by TCRdb goes unchecked. The CDR3 runs 15 residues. Germline CDR1 reads SEHNR; CDR2 reads FQNEAQ (reference sequence). The CDR3 spells CASSLYQGADTEAFF. Combining the CDR3 with reference TRBV7-9 and TRBJ1-1 gives the whole variable domain DTGVSQNPRHKITKRGQNVTFRCDPISEHNRLYWYRQTLGQGPEFLTYFQNEAQLEKSRLLSDRFSAERPKGSFSTLEIQRTEQGDSAMYLCASSLYQGADTEAFFGQGTRLTVV.

The chain carries TRBV25-1 and TRBJ1-2. Per germline, CDR1 MGHDK and CDR2 SYGVNS. The CDR3 has 14 residues. The CDR3 loop reads CASSDFFETYGYTF.

The V and J genes are TRBV7-9 and TRBJ2-1; checking the TCRdb D call of TRBD1 is not possible without DNA. The CDR3 runs 13 residues. Germline lookup yields CDR1 SEHNR and CDR2 FQNEAQ (reference sequence). CDR3 in amino acids: CASRPPGSTEQFF.

CDR3 loop: CASSLSRSNSPLHF. V usage is TRBV27 and J usage is TRBJ1-6. The CDR3 consists of 14 residues. The germline V gene encodes CDR1 MNHEY and CDR2 SMNVEV (reference sequence).

The chain employs TRBV12-5 and TRBJ2-2; TCRdb indicates TRBD1, and absent DNA this call remains unverified. The CDR3 has 14 residues. In germline, CDR1 is LGHNT, CDR2 FRNRAP. CDR3 in amino acids: CASGDTGNTGELFF.

V and J are TRBV28 and TRBJ1-1. The germline CDR1 and CDR2 sequences are MDHEN and SYDVKM. The CDR3 is made up of 12 amino acids. The CDR3 loop is CASSFGLTEAFF.

The V call is TRBV28, the J call TRBJ1-5; TCRdb returns TRBD1, unconfirmable since there is no DNA. In germline, CDR1 is MDHEN, CDR2 SYDVKM. This CDR3 is 17 amino acids long. The CDR3: CASSLLLGPGLGQPQHF.

The chain recombines TRBV29-1 with TRBJ1-2; TCRdb's D call, TRBD1, is unchecked because there is no DNA. The V gene's germline CDR1 is SQVTM and CDR2 ANQGSEA. The CDR3 contains 14 residues. CDR3 residues: CSVDGTEEDYGYTF.

The chain combines TRBV12-3 or TRBV12-4 with TRBJ2-5; TCRdb lists TRBD1, though no DNA is available to test this call. This CDR3 is built from 16 residues. The CDR3 sequence: CASSSGRDRDYGTQYF.